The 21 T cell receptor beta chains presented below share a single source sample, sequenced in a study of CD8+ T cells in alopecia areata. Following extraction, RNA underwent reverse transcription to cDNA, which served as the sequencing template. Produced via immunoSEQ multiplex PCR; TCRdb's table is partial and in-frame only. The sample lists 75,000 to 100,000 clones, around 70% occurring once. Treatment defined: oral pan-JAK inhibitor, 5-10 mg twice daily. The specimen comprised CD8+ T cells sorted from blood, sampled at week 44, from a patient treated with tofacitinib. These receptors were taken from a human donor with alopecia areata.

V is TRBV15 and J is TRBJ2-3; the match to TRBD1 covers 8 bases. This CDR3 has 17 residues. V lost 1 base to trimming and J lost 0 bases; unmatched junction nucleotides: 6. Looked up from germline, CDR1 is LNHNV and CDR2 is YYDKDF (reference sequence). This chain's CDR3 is CATSRGRDRSSTDTQYF. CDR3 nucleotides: TGTGCCACCAGCAGAGGCCGGGACAGGAGCAGCACAGATACGCAGTATTTT.

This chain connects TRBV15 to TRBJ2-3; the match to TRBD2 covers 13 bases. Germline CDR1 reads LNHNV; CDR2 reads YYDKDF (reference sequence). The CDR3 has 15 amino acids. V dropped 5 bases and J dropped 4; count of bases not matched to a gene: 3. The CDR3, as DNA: TGTGCCACCAGCGGCACTAGCGGGGGGGCAGATACGCAGTATTTT. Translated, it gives CATSGTSGGADTQYF.

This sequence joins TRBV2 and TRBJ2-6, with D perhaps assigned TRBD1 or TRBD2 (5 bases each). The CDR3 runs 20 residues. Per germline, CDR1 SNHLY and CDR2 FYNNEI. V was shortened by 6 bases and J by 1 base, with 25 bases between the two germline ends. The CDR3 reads CASRSSPIRVRISGANVLTF. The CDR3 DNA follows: TGTGCCAGCAGATCTAGCCCAATCAGGGTAAGGATTTCTGGGGCCAACGTCCTGACTTTC.

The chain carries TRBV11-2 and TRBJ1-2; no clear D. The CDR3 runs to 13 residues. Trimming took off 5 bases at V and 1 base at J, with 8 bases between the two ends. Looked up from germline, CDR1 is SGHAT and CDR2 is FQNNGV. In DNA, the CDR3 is TGTGCCAGCAGCGAGCGGAATAACTATGGCTACACCTTC. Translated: CASSERNNYGYTF.

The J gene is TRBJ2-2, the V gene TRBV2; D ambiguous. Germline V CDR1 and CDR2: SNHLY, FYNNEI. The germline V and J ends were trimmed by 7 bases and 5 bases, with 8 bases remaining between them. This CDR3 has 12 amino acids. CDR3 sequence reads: CASIVGTGELFF. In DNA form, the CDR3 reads TGTGCCAGCATTGTGGGGACCGGGGAGCTGTTTTTT.

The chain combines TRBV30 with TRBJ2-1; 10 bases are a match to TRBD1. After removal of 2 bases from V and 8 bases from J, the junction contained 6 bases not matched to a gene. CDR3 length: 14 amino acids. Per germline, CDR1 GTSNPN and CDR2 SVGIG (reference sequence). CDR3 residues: CAWSPGTGDDEQFF. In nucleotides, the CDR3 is TGTGCCTGGAGTCCCGGGACAGGGGATGATGAGCAGTTCTTC.

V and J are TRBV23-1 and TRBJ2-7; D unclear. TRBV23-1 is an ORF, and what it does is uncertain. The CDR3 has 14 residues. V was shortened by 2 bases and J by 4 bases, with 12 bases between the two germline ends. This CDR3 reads CASSQESPNYEQYF. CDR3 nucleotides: TGCGCCAGCAGTCAAGAGTCCCCTAATTACGAGCAGTACTTC.

CDR3 residues: CASSLSRSSTDTQYF. CDR3 nucleotide sequence: TGTGCCAGCAGCTTGAGCAGGTCGAGCACAGATACGCAGTATTTT. The chain joins TRBV5-6 to TRBJ2-3; D remains unclear. This CDR3 is built from 15 residues. The germline V and J ends were trimmed by 1 base and 0 bases, with 9 bases remaining between them. The V gene's germline CDR1 is SGHDT and CDR2 YYEEEE. The whole variable domain, remainder taken from reference TRBV5-6 and TRBJ2-3, is DAGVTQSPTHLIKTRGQQVTLRCSPKSGHDTVSWYQQALGQGPQFIFQYYEEEERQRGNFPDRFSGHQFPNYSSELNVNALLLGDSALYLCASSLSRSSTDTQYFGPGTRLTVL.

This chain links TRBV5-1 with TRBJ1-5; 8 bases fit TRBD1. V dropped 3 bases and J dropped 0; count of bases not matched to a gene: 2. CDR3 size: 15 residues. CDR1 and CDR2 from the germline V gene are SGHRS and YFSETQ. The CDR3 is CASSWTGSSNQPQHF. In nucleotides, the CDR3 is TGCGCCAGCAGCTGGACAGGGTCTAGCAATCAGCCCCAGCATTTT.

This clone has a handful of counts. The CDR3 loop reads CASSSTGAQYF. DNA of the CDR3: TGTGCCAGCAGCTCGACAGGGGCGCAGTACTTC. The chain recombines TRBV5-6 with TRBJ2-7, with TRBD1 matching 8 bases. Trimming at V came to 3 bases and at J to 9 bases, leaving 2 bases not matched to a gene. The CDR3 totals 11 residues. Germline V gives CDR1 SGHDT, CDR2 YYEEEE.

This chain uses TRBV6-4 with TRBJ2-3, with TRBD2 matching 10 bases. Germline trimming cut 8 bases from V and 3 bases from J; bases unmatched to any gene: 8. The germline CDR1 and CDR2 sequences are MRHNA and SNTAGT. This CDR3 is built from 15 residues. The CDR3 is CASSRSGGATDTQYF. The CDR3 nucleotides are TGTGCCAGCTCCAGAAGCGGGGGGGCGACAGATACGCAGTATTTT.

CDR3 region: CASSYQQEGNSPLHF. CDR3 DNA sequence: TGTGCCAGCAGTTACCAACAGGAGGGGAATTCACCCCTCCACTTT. The chain combines TRBV6-5 with TRBJ1-6; D possibly corresponds to TRBD1 (5 bases). Germline V gene sequence: CDR1 MNHEY, CDR2 SVGAGI. This CDR3 comprises 15 residues. The ends were cut back, 2 bases at V and 7 bases at J, with 12 bases in the middle.

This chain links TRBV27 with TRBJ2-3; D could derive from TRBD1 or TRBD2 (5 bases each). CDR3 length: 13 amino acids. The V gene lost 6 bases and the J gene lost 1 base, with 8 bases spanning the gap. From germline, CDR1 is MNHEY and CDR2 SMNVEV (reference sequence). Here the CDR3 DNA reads TGTGCCAGCAGCTTGGGACGCACAGATACGCAGTATTTT. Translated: CASSLGRTDTQYF.

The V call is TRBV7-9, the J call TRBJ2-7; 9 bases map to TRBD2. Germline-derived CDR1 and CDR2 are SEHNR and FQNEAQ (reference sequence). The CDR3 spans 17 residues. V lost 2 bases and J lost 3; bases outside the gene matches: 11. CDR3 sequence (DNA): TGTGCCAGCAGCTTAAGTAGCGGGGGCCCGATCGACTACGAGCAGTACTTC. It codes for CASSLSSGGPIDYEQYF.

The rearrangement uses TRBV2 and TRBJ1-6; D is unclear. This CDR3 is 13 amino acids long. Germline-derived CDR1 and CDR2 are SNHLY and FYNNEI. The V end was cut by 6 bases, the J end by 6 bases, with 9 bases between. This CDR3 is CASSYSSNSPLHF. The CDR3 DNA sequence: TGTGCCAGCAGCTACAGTAGTAATTCACCCCTCCACTTT.

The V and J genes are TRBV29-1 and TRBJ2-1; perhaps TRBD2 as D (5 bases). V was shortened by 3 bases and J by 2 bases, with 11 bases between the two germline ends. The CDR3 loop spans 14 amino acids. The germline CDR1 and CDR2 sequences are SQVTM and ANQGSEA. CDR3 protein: CSVDGGFTYNEQFF. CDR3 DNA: TGCAGCGTTGACGGAGGTTTCACCTACAATGAGCAGTTCTTC.

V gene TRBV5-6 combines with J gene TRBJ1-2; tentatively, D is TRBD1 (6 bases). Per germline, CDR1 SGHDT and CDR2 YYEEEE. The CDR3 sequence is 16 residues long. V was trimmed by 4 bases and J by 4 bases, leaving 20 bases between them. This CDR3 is CASSEGQSLPSYGYTF. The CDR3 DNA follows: TGTGCCAGCAGCGAAGGACAGTCACTCCCCTCCTATGGCTACACCTTC.

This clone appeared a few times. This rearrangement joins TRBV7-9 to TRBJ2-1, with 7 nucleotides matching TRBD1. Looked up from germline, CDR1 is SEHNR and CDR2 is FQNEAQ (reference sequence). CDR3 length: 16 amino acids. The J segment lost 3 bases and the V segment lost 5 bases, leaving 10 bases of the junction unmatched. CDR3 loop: CASSLGQFIYYNEQFF. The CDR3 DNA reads TGTGCCAGCAGCCTGGGACAGTTTATCTACTACAATGAGCAGTTCTTC.

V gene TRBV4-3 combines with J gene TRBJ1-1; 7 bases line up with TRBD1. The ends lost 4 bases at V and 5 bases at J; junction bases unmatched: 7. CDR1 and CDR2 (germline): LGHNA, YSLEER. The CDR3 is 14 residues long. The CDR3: CASSPDRFWTEAFF. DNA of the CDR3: TGCGCCAGCAGCCCGGACAGGTTTTGGACTGAAGCTTTCTTT.

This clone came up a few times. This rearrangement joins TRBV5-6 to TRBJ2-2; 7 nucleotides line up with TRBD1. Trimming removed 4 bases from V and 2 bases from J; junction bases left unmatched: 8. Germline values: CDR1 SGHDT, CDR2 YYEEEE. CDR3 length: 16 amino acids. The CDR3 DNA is TGTGCCAGCAGCCCGGACAGGACGGCCAACACCGGGGAGCTGTTTTTT. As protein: CASSPDRTANTGELFF.

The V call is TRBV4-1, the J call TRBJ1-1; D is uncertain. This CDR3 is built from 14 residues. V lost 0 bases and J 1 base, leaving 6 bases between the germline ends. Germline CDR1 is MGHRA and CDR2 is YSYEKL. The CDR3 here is CASSQERGNTEAFF. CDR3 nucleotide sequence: TGCGCCAGCAGCCAAGAACGGGGGAACACTGAAGCTTTCTTT.